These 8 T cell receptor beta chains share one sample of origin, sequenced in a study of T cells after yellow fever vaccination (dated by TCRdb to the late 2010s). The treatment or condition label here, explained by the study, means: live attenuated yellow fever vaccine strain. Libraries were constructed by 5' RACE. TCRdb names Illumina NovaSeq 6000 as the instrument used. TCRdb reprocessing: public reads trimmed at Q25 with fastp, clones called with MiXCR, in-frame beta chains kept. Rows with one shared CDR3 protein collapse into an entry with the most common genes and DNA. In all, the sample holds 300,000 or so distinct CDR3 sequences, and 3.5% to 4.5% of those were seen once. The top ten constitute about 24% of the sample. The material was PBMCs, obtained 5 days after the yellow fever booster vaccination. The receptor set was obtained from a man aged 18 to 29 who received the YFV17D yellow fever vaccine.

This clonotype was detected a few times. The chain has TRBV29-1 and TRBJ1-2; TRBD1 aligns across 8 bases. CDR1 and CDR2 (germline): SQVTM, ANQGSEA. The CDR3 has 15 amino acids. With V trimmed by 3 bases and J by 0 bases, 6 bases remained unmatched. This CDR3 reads CSVDIGQGANYGYTF. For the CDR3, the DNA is TGCAGCGTTGATATAGGACAGGGAGCTAACTATGGCTACACCTTC.

CDR3 amino acids: CASSEPLAHEHGYTF. For the CDR3, the DNA is TGTGCCAGCAGTGAACCACTAGCCCACGAGCATGGCTACACCTTC. This sequence joins TRBV25-1 and TRBJ1-2; D is undetermined. This CDR3 comprises 15 residues. Germline V gene sequence: CDR1 MGHDK, CDR2 SYGVNS. V gave up 2 bases and J gave up 6 bases, with 16 bases separating them.

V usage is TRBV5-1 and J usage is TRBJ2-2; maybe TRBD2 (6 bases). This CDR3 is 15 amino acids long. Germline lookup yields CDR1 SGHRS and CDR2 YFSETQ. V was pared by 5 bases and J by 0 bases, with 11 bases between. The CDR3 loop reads CASRAGTSNTGELFF. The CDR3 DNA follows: TGCGCCAGCAGGGCGGGGACCTCGAACACCGGGGAGCTGTTTTTT.

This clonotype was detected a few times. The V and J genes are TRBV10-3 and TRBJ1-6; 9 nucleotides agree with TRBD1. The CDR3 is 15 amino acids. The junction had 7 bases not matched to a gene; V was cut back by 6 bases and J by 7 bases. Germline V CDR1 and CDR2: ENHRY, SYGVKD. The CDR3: CAISPRTGENSPLHF. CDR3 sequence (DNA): TGTGCCATCAGCCCCCGGACAGGGGAGAATTCACCCCTCCACTTT.

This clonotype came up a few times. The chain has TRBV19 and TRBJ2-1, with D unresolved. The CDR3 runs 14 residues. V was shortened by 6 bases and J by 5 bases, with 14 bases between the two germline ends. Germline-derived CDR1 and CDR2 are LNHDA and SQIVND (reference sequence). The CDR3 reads CASSQMRGNNEQFF. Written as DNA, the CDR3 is TGTGCCAGTAGCCAGATGAGAGGAAACAATGAGCAGTTCTTC.

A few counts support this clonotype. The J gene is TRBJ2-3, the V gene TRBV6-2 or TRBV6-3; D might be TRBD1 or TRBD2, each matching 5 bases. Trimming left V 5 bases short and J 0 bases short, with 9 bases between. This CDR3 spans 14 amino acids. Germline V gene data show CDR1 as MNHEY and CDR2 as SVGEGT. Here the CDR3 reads CASSNGASTDTQYF. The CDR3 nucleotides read TGTGCCAGCAGTAACGGGGCTAGCACAGATACGCAGTATTTT.

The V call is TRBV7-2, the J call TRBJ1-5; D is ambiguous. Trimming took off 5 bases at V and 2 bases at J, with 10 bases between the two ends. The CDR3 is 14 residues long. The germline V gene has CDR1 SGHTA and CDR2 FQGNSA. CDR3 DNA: TGTGCCAGCAGCGTCCCATATCGCAATCAGCCCCAGCATTTT. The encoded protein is CASSVPYRNQPQHF.

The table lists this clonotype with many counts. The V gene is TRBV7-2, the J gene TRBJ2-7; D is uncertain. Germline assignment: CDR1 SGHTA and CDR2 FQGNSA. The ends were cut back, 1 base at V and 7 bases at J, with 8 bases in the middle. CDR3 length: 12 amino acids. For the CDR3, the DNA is TGTGCCAGCAGCTTAGGTCTCACGGAGCAGTACTTC. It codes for CASSLGLTEQYF.